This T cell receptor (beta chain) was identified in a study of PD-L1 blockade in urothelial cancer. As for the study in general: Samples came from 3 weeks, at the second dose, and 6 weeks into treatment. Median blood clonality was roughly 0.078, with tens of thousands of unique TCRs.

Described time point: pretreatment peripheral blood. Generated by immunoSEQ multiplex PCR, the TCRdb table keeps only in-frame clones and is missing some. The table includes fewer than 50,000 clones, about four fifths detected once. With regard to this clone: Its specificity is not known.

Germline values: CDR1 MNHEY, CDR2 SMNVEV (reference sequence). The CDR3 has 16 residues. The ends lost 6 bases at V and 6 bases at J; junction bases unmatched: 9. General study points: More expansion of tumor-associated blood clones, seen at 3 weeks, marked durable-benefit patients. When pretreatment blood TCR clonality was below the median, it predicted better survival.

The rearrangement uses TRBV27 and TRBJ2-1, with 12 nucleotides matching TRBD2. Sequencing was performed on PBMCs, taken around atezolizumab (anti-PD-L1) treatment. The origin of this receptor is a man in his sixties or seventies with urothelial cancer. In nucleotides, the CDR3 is TGTGCCAGCAGGTTGGCACCGGGACTAGCGGGCAATGAGCAGTTCTTC. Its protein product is CASRLAPGLAGNEQFF.